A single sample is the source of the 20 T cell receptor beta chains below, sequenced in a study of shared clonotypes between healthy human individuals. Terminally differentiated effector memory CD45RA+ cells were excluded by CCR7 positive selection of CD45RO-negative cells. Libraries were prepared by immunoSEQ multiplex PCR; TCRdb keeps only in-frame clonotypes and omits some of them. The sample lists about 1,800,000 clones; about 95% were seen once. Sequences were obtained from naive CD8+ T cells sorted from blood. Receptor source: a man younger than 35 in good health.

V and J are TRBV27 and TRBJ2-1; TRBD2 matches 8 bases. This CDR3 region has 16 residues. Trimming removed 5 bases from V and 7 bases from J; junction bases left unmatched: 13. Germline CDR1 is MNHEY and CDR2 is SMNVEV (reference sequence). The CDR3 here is CASSGFGSGNPNEQFF. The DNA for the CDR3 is TGTGCCAGCAGTGGCTTTGGTAGCGGGAATCCGAATGAGCAGTTCTTC.

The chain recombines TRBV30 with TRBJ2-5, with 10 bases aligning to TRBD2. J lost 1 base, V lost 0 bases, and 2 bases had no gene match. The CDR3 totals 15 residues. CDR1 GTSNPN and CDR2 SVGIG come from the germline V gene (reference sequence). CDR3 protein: CAWSVKREGQETQYF. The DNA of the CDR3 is TGTGCCTGGAGTGTGAAGCGGGAGGGCCAAGAGACCCAGTACTTC.

The CDR3 loop reads CASSEGPEGTNQETQYF. The CDR3 bases are TGTGCCAGCAGCGAGGGCCCCGAGGGGACTAACCAAGAGACCCAGTACTTC. The chain combines TRBV9 with TRBJ2-5; the match to TRBD2 covers 7 bases. Germline lookup yields CDR1 SGDLS and CDR2 YYNGEE. V trimming: 3 bases; J trimming: 0 bases; junction bases outside the gene matches: 11. CDR3 length: 17 amino acids. The full variable domain, with the rest looked up from reference TRBV9 and TRBJ2-5, is DSGVTQTPKHLITATGQRVTLRCSPRSGDLSVYWYQQSLDQGLQFLIQYYNGEERAKGNILERFSAQQFPDLHSELNLSSLELGDSALYFCASSEGPEGTNQETQYFGPGTRLLVL.

The CDR3 nucleotides read TGTGCCAGCAGTACATGGACAGGTAGCTCCTACGAGCAGTACTTC. Protein sequence: CASSTWTGSSYEQYF. The rearrangement joins TRBV27 to TRBJ2-7, with 7 bases aligning to TRBD1. With V trimmed by 5 bases and J by 0 bases, 7 bases remained unmatched. The CDR3 loop spans 15 amino acids. Germline loops: CDR1 MNHEY, CDR2 SMNVEV (reference sequence).

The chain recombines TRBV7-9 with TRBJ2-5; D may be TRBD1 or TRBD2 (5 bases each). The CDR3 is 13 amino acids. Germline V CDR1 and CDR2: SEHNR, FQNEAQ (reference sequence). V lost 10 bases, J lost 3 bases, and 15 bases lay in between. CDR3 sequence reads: CAISRGNKETQYF. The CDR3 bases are TGTGCCATCTCCCGGGGCAATAAAGAGACCCAGTACTTC.

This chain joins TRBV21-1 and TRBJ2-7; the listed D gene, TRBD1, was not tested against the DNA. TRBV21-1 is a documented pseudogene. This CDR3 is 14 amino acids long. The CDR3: CASIRDRYSYEQYF. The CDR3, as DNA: TGTGCCAGTATCCGGGACAGGTACTCCTACGAGCAGTACTTC.

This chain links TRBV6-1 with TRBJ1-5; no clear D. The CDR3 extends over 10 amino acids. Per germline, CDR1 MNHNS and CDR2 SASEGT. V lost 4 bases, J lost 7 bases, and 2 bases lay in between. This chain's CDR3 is CASSAQPQHF. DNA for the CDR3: TGTGCCAGCAGTGCACAGCCCCAGCATTTT.

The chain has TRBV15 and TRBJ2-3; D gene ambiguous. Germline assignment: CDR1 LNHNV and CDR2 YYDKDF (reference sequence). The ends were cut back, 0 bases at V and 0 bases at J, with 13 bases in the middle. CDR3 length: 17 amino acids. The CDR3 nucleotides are TGTGCCACCAGCAGAGATCGGGCTTTTACTAGCACAGATACGCAGTATTTT. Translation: CATSRDRAFTSTDTQYF.

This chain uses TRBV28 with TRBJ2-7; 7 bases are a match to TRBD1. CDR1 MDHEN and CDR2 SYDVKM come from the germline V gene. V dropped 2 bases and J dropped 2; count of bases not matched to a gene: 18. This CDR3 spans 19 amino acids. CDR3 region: CASSLLVYRVGTVTYEQYF. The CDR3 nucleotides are TGTGCCAGCAGTTTACTGGTTTATCGAGTAGGGACAGTGACCTACGAGCAGTACTTC. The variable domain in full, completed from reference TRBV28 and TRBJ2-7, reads DVKVTQSSRYLVKRTGEKVFLECVQDMDHENMFWYRQDPGLGLRLIYFSYDVKMKEKGDIPEGYSVSREKKERFSLILESASTNQTSMYLCASSLLVYRVGTVTYEQYFGPGTRLTVT.

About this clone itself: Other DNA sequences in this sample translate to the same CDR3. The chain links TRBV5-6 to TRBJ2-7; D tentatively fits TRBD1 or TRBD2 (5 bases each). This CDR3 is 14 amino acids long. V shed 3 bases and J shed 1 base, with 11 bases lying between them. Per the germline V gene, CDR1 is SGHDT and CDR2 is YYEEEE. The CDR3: CASSWGTESYEQYF. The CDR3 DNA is TGTGCCAGCAGCTGGGGGACGGAGTCCTACGAGCAGTACTTC.

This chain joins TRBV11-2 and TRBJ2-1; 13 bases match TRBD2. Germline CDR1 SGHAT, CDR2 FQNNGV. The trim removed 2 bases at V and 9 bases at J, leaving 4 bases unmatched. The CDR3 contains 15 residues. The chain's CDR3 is CASSLNGLAGVEQFF. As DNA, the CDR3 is TGTGCCAGCAGCTTAAACGGACTAGCGGGAGTTGAGCAGTTCTTC.

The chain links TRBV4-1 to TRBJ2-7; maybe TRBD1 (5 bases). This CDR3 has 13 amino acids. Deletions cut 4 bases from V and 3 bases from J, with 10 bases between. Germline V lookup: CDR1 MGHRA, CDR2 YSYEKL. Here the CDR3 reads CASSLGADYEQYF. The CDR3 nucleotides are TGCGCCAGCAGCCTAGGGGCGGACTACGAGCAGTACTTC.

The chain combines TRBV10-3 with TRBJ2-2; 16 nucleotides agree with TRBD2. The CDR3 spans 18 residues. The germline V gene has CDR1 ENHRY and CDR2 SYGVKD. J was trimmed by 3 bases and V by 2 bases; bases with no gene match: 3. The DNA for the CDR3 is TGTGCCATCAGTGAGACGGGACTAGCGGGAGGGGACACCGGGGAGCTGTTTTTT. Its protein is CAISETGLAGGDTGELFF.

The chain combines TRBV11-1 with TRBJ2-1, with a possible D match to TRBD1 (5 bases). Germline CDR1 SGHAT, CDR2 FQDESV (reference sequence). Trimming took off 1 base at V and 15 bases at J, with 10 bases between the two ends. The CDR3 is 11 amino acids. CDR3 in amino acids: CASSLGRESFF. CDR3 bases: TGTGCCAGCAGCTTAGGCAGGGAATCGTTCTTC.

The CDR3 nucleotides are TGTGCCAGCAGCTTTGCAGGGGCGGGGGACCCCTACGAGCAGTACTTC. Translating gives CASSFAGAGDPYEQYF. The genes are TRBV7-9 and TRBJ2-7, with D tentatively TRBD2 (7 bases). The CDR3 is 16 residues long. Trimming removed 3 bases from V and 2 bases from J, with 17 bases in between. In germline, CDR1 is SEHNR, CDR2 FQNEAQ (reference sequence).

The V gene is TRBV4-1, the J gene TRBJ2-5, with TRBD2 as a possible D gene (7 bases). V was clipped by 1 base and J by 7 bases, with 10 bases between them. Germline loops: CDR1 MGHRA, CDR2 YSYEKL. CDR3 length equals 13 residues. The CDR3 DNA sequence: TGCGCCAGCAGCCAAGGCGGGGGCCCGACCCAGTACTTC. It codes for CASSQGGGPTQYF.

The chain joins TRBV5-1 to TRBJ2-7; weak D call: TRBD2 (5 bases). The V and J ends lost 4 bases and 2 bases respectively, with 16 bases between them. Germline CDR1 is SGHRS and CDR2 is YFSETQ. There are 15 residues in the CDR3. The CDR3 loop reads CASSRGVDFPYEQYF. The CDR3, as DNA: TGCGCCAGCAGCCGGGGAGTGGACTTTCCCTACGAGCAGTACTTC.

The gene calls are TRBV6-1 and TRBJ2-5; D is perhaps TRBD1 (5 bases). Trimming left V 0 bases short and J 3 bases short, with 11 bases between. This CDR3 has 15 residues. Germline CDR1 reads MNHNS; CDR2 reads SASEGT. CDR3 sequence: CASSEAGVTKETQYF. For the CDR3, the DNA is TGTGCCAGCAGTGAAGCAGGGGTGACGAAAGAGACCCAGTACTTC.

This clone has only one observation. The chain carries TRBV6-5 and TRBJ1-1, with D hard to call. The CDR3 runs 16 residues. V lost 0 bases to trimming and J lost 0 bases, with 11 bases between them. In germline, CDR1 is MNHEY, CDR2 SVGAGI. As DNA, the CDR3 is TGTGCCAGCAGTTACTCTGCTTTCAATATGAACACTGAAGCTTTCTTT. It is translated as CASSYSAFNMNTEAFF.

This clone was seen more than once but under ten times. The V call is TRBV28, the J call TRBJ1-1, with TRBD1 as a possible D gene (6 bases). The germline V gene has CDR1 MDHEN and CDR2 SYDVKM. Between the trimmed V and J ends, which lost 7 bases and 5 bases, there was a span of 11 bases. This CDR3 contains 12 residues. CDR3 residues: CASIRGSTEAFF. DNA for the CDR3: TGTGCCAGCATAAGGGGGAGTACTGAAGCTTTCTTT.